These 4 T cell receptor beta chains were all obtained from the same sample, sequenced in a study of T cell responses to AZD1222 COVID-19 vaccine. Produced via immunoSEQ multiplex PCR; TCRdb's table is partial and in-frame only. The table records 130,000 or so clones, 85% to 95% of them present only once. Sequences were derived from peripheral blood, sampled on day 0 of MenACWY control vaccination. The receptors were sampled from an adult in good health.

The genes are TRBV12-3 or TRBV12-4 and TRBJ1-4, with D perhaps TRBD1 (6 bases). The CDR3 has 13 amino acids. The ends were cut back, 6 bases at V and 3 bases at J, with 8 bases in the middle. CDR3 sequence (DNA): TGTGCCAGCAGACGACAGGCTAATGAAAAACTGTTTTTT. It encodes CASRRQANEKLFF.

In this sample, this clone turned up once. The rearrangement joins TRBV5-4 to TRBJ2-7; 9 nucleotides match TRBD2. Germline CDR1 reads SGHNT; CDR2 reads YYREEE (reference sequence). The ends lost 0 bases at V and 3 bases at J; junction bases unmatched: 10. This CDR3 spans 17 amino acids. The CDR3 DNA sequence: TGTGCCAGCAGCTTGGGGCCAGCGGGAGGCATTGGCTACGAGCAGTACTTC. Encoded protein: CASSLGPAGGIGYEQYF. Variable domain in full (rest from reference TRBV5-4 and TRBJ2-7): ETGVTQSPTHLIKTRGQQVTLRCSSQSGHNTVSWYQQALGQGPQFIFQYYREEENGRGNFPPRFSGLQFPNYSSELNVNALELDDSALYLCASSLGPAGGIGYEQYFGPGTRLTVT.

This chain uses TRBV30 with TRBJ2-1; TRBD1 aligns across 10 bases. The CDR3 length is 14 residues. Trimming took 4 bases from V and 5 from J; bases not matched to a gene: 5. Germline values: CDR1 GTSNPN, CDR2 SVGIG (reference sequence). As DNA, the CDR3 is TGTGCCTGGAACCCCGGGACAGGGGACAATGAGCAGTTCTTC. It encodes CAWNPGTGDNEQFF.

V is TRBV7-7 and J is TRBJ1-3; 7 bases map to TRBD1. The ends lost 3 bases at V and 4 bases at J; junction bases unmatched: 0. Germline lookup yields CDR1 SSHAT and CDR2 FNYEAQ (reference sequence). CDR3 length: 13 residues. CDR3 coding DNA: TGTGCCAGCAGCTTGGACAGGGGAAACACCATATATTTT. This translates into CASSLDRGNTIYF. The full variable domain, completed using reference TRBV7-7 and TRBJ1-3, is GAGVSQSPRYKVTKRGQDVTLRCDPISSHATLYWYQQALGQGPEFLTYFNYEAQPDKSGLPSDRFSAERPEGSISTLTIQRTEQRDSAMYRCASSLDRGNTIYFGEGSWLTVV.